This TCR beta chain was identified in a study of T cell responses to AZD1222 COVID-19 vaccine. The CDR3 loop spans 13 amino acids. Looked up from germline, CDR1 is GTSNPN and CDR2 is SVGIG (reference sequence). Trimming took 7 bases from V and 0 from J; bases not matched to a gene: 5. Remarks on this clone: Its antigen is unknown.

Clones were sequenced by immunoSEQ multiplex PCR, and TCRdb holds only the in-frame ones, with some missing. The sample consists of 95,000 to 100,000 clones, 86% of them appearing once. Study-level results: Two doses of AZD1222 preceded a rise in Spike-specific TCR breadth and depth.

The TCR was taken from an adult in good health. The specimen comprised peripheral blood, sampled on day 0 of AZD1222 vaccination. The chain has TRBV30 and TRBJ1-1, with TRBD1 matching over 7 bases. CDR3 in DNA: TGTGCCTCCCGGGACAGAGTGAACACTGAAGCTTTCTTT. It yields the protein CASRDRVNTEAFF.